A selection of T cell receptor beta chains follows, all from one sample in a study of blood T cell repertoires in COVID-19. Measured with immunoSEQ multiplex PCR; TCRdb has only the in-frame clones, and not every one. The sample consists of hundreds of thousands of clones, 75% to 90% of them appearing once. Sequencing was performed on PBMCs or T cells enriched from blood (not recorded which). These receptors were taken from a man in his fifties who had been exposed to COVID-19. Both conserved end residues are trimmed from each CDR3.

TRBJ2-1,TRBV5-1,ASSGAGPLNEQF
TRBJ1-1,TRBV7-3,ASSLRGGDTEAF
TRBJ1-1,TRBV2,ASSDWGQGWQAF
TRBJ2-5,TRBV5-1,ASSLGLAVIQETQY
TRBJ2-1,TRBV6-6,ASSQREASYNEQF
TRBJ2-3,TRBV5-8,ASSPMRGRGHHDTQY
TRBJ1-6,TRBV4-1,ASSQFKGTGGGNSPLH
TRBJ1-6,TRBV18,ASSPSVQGVFGSPLH
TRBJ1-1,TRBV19,ASSMGDRPNTEAF
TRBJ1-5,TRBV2,ASSPTGGFQPQH
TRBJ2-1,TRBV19,ASSMTLGGSSDEQF
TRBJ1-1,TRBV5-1,ASSLTSIMNTEAF
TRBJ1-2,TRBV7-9,ASTFSTGEISYT
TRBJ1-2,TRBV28,ATRQIYGYT
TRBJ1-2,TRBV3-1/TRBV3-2,ASSQEGGGQGLGGYT
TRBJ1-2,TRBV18,ASSPVGQGDGYT
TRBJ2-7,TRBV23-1,ASRTHRDLSSYEQY
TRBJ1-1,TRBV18,ASSPRWIDTEAF
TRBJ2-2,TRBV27,ASSLLGSTGELF
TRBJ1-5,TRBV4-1,ASSQETGDMAQH
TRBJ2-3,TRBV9,VSSVRTDTQY
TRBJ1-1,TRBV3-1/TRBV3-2,ASSPGDRATEAF
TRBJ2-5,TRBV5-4,ASSLPGGGRETQY
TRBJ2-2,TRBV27,ASSLNYANTGELF
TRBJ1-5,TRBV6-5,ASSPDSFQPQH
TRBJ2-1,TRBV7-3,ASSPEDMDEQF
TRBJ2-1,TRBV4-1,ASSRQGVLQF
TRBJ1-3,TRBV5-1,ASSLGVGGSSGNTIY
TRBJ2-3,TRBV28,ASSQGQSPPAQY
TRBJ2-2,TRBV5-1,ASSLGQGPGTGELF
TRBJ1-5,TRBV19,ASSIDQERDQPQH